The 10 T cell receptor beta chains below come from one sample, sequenced in a study of identical twins. In TCRdb, the 5' RACE reads were re-called with MiXCR into one record per CDR3 protein. Among about 340,000 distinct CDR3 sequences listed, around 12% were seen once. These data were also filed under a second study, of yellow fever vaccine responses in identical twins.

Sequencing was carried out using CD8+ T cells sorted from blood. The receptor source for this set is a woman under 30 in good health.

This clonotype came up many times. The rearrangement links TRBV12-3 or TRBV12-4 to TRBJ1-6; D is unclear. Trimming left V 4 bases short and J 6 bases short, with 7 bases between. CDR3 length: 13 residues. The CDR3 bases are TGTGCCAGCAGTTATGGGAGTAATTCACCCCTCCACTTT. Translated: CASSYGSNSPLHF.

The J gene is TRBJ2-5, the V gene TRBV20-1; D gene unclear. Trimming took 1 base from V and 4 from J, leaving 10 bases between them. The CDR3 is 13 amino acids. Per the germline V gene, CDR1 is DFQATT and CDR2 is SNEGSKA (reference sequence). The CDR3 here is CSARVRSGETQYF. For the CDR3, the DNA is TGCAGTGCTAGAGTGCGCAGTGGAGAGACCCAGTACTTC.

The rearrangement uses TRBV21-1 and TRBJ2-7; TRBD2 is the table's D call and was not checked against the DNA. TRBV21-1 is designated a pseudogene. The CDR3 extends over 15 amino acids. In DNA form, the CDR3 reads TGTGCCAGTGCCATTGCGGGAGACAGGATCCACGAGCAGTACTTC. It is translated as CASAIAGDRIHEQYF.

The chain carries TRBV7-6 and TRBJ2-3; D is ambiguous. CDR3 length equals 14 residues. Trimming stripped 6 bases from V and 1 base from J, with 11 bases between. CDR1 is SGHVS and CDR2 is FNYEAQ in the germline V gene. The CDR3 DNA reads as TGTGCCAGCAGAACGCTCATGGGCACAGATACGCAGTATTTT. Protein: CASRTLMGTDTQYF.

V gene TRBV5-6 combines with J gene TRBJ2-7; 8 bases map to TRBD1. The CDR3 extends over 14 amino acids. V was pared by 4 bases and J by 2 bases, with 5 bases of the junction left unmatched. CDR1 is SGHDT and CDR2 is YYEEEE in the germline V gene. The CDR3 nucleotides read TGTGCCAGCAGCGGAGGGACAGGAACCTACGAGCAGTACTTC. This gives the protein CASSGGTGTYEQYF.

V usage is TRBV14 and J usage is TRBJ2-1, with D possibly TRBD2 on 5 matching bases. The V end was cut by 2 bases, the J end by 5 bases, with 10 bases between. The CDR3 runs 14 residues. CDR1 is SGHDN, CDR2 FVKESK, per germline. The CDR3 coding sequence is TGTGCCAGCAGCCAACCCTCGCGGGACAATGAGCAGTTCTTC. The encoded protein is CASSQPSRDNEQFF.

This clonotype turned up a few times. The chain links TRBV3-1 to TRBJ1-1; no definite D call. V dropped 3 bases and J dropped 0 bases, with 8 bases sitting between them. The length of the CDR3 is 14 residues. Germline values: CDR1 LGHDT, CDR2 YNNKEL (reference sequence). CDR3 coding DNA: TGTGCCAGCAGCCACCGATATGTGAACACTGAAGCTTTCTTT. Its translation is CASSHRYVNTEAFF.

This chain connects TRBV10-2 to TRBJ2-4, with 7 positions matching TRBD1. The CDR3 consists of 15 residues. CDR1 is WSHSY and CDR2 is SAAADI in the germline V gene. Trimming cost V 6 bases and J 1 base; bases outside gene matches: 6. The CDR3: CASSLRTGAKNIQYF. CDR3 sequence (DNA): TGCGCCAGCAGCTTAAGGACAGGCGCCAAAAACATTCAGTACTTC.

This clonotype was found a few times. The chain uses TRBV27 and TRBJ2-7; TRBD2 agrees at 9 bases. Germline loops: CDR1 MNHEY, CDR2 SMNVEV (reference sequence). V shed 2 bases, J shed 6 bases, and the junction held 17 bases outside the gene matches. CDR3 length equals 18 residues. The CDR3 region is CASSLGTGVAGVKGEQYF. In nucleotides, the CDR3 is TGTGCCAGCAGTTTAGGTACTGGAGTAGCGGGAGTGAAGGGCGAGCAGTACTTC.

The gene calls are TRBV7-6 and TRBJ2-7; a weak D match, TRBD2 (6 bases). Trimming shortened V by 1 base and J by 5 bases, and 12 bases separated the two germline ends. Germline CDR1 is SGHVS and CDR2 is FNYEAQ. The CDR3 contains 14 residues. The CDR3 coding sequence is TGTGCCAGCAGCTTAGGGGGGGTTGTCGACGAGCAGTACTTC. Protein product: CASSLGGVVDEQYF.